Described below is a single T cell receptor (beta chain) sequence and its context. In the authors' workflow: Counts of nucleated cells, estimated from reference gene primer amplification, were obtained. Some clones are missing from TCRdb's copy, which holds only in-frame ones; the method was immunoSEQ multiplex PCR. That table furnishes V, J and clone size, whereas the DNA furnished D and trimming. The data show roughly 250,000 clones, with about 87% seen just once and roughly 2.5% held by the top ten. Germline CDR1 reads LNHDA; CDR2 reads SQIVND (reference sequence). The CDR3 loop spans 16 amino acids. V shed 5 bases, J shed 1 base, and the junction held 5 bases outside the gene matches. These data originate in a study of blood T cell repertoires in COVID-19. About the research overall: Acute and convalescent COVID-19 samples came from the United States, Italy and Spain. Sample material is recorded as cDNA or gDNA derived from T cells, B-cell-depleted T cells, or PBMCs.

The source material was peripheral blood. The clonotype originates from a woman aged 45-65 years with acute or convalescent COVID-19. The V gene is TRBV19, the J gene TRBJ1-6, with 7 bases aligning to TRBD1. The CDR3 coding sequence is TGTGCCAGTAGTCGACAGGGCGGATCCTATAATTCACCCCTCCACTTT. This sequence encodes CASSRQGGSYNSPLHF. Variable domain in full (rest from reference TRBV19 and TRBJ1-6): DGGITQSPKYLFRKEGQNVTLSCEQNLNHDAMYWYRQDPGQGLRLIYYSQIVNDFQKGDIAEGYSVSREKKESFPLTVTSAQKNPTAFYLCASSRQGGSYNSPLHFGNGTRLTVT.